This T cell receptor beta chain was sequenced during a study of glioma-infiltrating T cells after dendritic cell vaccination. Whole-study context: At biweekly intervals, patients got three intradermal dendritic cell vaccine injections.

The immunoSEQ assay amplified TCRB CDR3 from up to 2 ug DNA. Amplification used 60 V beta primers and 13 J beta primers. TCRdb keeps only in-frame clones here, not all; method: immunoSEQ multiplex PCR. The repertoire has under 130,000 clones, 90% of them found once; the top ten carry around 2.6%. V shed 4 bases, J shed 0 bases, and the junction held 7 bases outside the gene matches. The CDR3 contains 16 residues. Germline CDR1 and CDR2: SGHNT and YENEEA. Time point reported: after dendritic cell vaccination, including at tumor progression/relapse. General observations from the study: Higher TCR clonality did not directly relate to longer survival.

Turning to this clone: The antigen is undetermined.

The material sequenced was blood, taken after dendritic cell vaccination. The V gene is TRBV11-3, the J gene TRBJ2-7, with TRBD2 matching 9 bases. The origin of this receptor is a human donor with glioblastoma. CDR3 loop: CASSSGAGGASYEQYF. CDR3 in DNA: TGTGCCAGCAGCTCCGGGGCGGGAGGGGCCTCCTACGAGCAGTACTTC.